Presented here are 25 T cell receptor beta chains from one specimen sequenced in a study of cytomegalovirus exposure and HLA in healthy donors. PCR involved 60 Vbeta and 13 Jbeta primers. Profiling relied on immunoSEQ multiplex PCR, and the TCRdb table lists in-frame clones only, not all of them. This table holds approximately 180,000 clones, 70% to 80% found once. Sequencing was performed on PBMCs. The receptors were sampled from a male donor in good health and CMV-seronegative.

This chain joins TRBV6-1 and TRBJ1-5, with D perhaps TRBD1 (5 bases). V lost 6 bases and J 0 bases, leaving 12 bases between the germline ends. CDR1 and CDR2 from the germline V gene are MNHNS and SASEGT. The CDR3 is 15 amino acids. The CDR3 sequence: CASRELTVSNQPQHF. CDR3 DNA: TGTGCCAGCAGGGAACTGACAGTTAGCAATCAGCCCCAGCATTTT.

V usage is TRBV13 and J usage is TRBJ2-3; D gene uncertain. Germline-derived CDR1 and CDR2 are PRHDT and FYEKMQ (reference sequence). V gave up 4 bases and J gave up 3 bases, with 5 bases separating them. The CDR3 sequence is 12 residues long. The DNA of the CDR3 is TGTGCCAGCAGCTCCCGGACAGATACGCAGTATTTT. Amino acids: CASSSRTDTQYF.

There are a few counts of this clone. J is TRBJ1-6 and V is TRBV2, with D maybe TRBD1 (5 bases). The CDR3 sequence is 15 residues long. Germline V gives CDR1 SNHLY, CDR2 FYNNEI. The ends were cut back, 5 bases at V and 7 bases at J, with 15 bases in the middle. The CDR3 nucleotides are TGTGCCAGCAGTTTTACATCGGGGGACAATTCACCCCTCCACTTT. It translates to CASSFTSGDNSPLHF.

The chain combines TRBV20-1 with TRBJ2-7; D uncertain. The length of the CDR3 is 10 residues. Trimming shortened V by 2 bases and J by 5 bases, and 4 bases separated the two germline ends. From germline, CDR1 is DFQATT and CDR2 SNEGSKA (reference sequence). CDR3 nucleotide sequence: TGCAGTGCTAGACTAGACGAGCAGTACTTC. Translation gives CSARLDEQYF.

This clone was picked up a small number of times. The chain uses TRBV30 and TRBJ2-7; D is perhaps TRBD1 (6 bases). Germline CDR1 GTSNPN, CDR2 SVGIG (reference sequence). This CDR3 contains 14 residues. Trimming cost V 4 bases and J 3 bases, with 16 bases left between them. The CDR3: CAWTTQGSLYEQYF. CDR3 coding DNA: TGTGCCTGGACCACCCAGGGGAGTCTCTACGAGCAGTACTTC.

The chain has TRBV25-1 and TRBJ1-1, with D perhaps matching TRBD1 (5 bases). V lost 1 base and J lost 1, with 13 bases in between. Germline V gene data show CDR1 as MGHDK and CDR2 as SYGVNS. This CDR3 is built from 16 residues. The CDR3 region has the DNA TGTGCCAGCAGTGAATTCGGGACTGCCTGGAACACTGAAGCTTTCTTT. It translates to CASSEFGTAWNTEAFF. Using reference TRBV25-1 and TRBJ1-1 for the parts outside the CDR3, the full variable domain is EADIYQTPRYLVIGTGKKITLECSQTMGHDKMYWYQQDPGMELHLIHYSYGVNSTEKGDLSSESTVSRIRTEHFPLTLESARPSHTSQYLCASSEFGTAWNTEAFFGQGTRLTVV.

The CDR3 protein is CASSLYRGVLQPQHF. The CDR3 DNA reads TGTGCCAGCAGTCTTTACAGGGGGGTTCTACAGCCCCAGCATTTT. V and J are TRBV27 and TRBJ1-5; 8 bases fit TRBD1. From germline, CDR1 is MNHEY and CDR2 SMNVEV (reference sequence). This CDR3 is 15 amino acids long. V trimming: 5 bases; J trimming: 7 bases; junction bases outside the gene matches: 10.

This clone was detected only a few times. The rearrangement uses TRBV5-6 and TRBJ1-3, with 10 bases matching TRBD1. V lost 5 bases, J lost 5 bases, and 4 bases stayed unmatched. CDR3 length: 14 residues. Germline assignment: CDR1 SGHDT and CDR2 YYEEEE. The chain's CDR3 is CASRKTGGRNTIYF. CDR3 nucleotides: TGTGCCAGCAGGAAGACAGGGGGCCGAAACACCATATATTTT.

This clone was observed a handful of times. The V and J genes are TRBV21-1 and TRBJ1-6; TRBD1, as called in the table, went unchecked against the DNA. TRBV21-1 constitutes a pseudogene. The CDR3 length is 16 residues. CDR3 sequence reads: CASSDPTISYNSPLHF. CDR3 sequence (DNA): TGTGCCAGCAGCGATCCGACAATCTCCTATAATTCACCCCTCCACTTT.

The V and J genes are TRBV7-2 and TRBJ2-2; perhaps TRBD2 as D (7 bases). Germline lookup yields CDR1 SGHTA and CDR2 FQGNSA. The CDR3 has 17 residues. V gave up 6 bases and J gave up 0 bases, with 17 bases separating them. The CDR3 loop is CASSKRGGFSNTGELFF. The CDR3 coding sequence is TGTGCCAGCAGTAAAAGGGGGGGCTTCTCGAACACCGGGGAGCTGTTTTTT. Together with reference TRBV7-2 and TRBJ2-2, the CDR3 gives the full variable domain: GAGVSQSPSNKVTEKGKDVELRCDPISGHTALYWYRQSLGQGLEFLIYFQGNSAPDKSGLPSDRFSAERTGGSVSTLTIQRTQQEDSAVYLCASSKRGGFSNTGELFFGEGSRLTVL.

Remarks on this clone: This CDR3 is also generated by other DNA sequences in the sample. The V and J genes are TRBV6-4 and TRBJ2-1; 11 nucleotides line up with TRBD2. CDR3 length: 15 amino acids. Germline CDR1 and CDR2: MRHNA and SNTAGT. J was trimmed by 2 bases and V by 5 bases; bases with no gene match: 2. CDR3 sequence reads: CASSRLAGPYNEQFF. CDR3 bases: TGTGCCAGCAGTAGACTAGCGGGACCCTACAATGAGCAGTTCTTC.

The genes are TRBV25-1 and TRBJ1-1; TRBD1 agrees at 8 bases. Germline lookup yields CDR1 MGHDK and CDR2 SYGVNS. The J segment lost 5 bases and the V segment lost 4 bases, leaving 6 bases of the junction unmatched. The CDR3 totals 14 residues. The CDR3: CASSAEYRGTEAFF. DNA of the CDR3: TGTGCCAGCAGTGCAGAATACAGGGGGACTGAAGCTTTCTTT.

In this sample, this clone turned up once. The chain recombines TRBV29-1 with TRBJ2-7, with D unclear. V was cut by 0 bases and J by 4 bases, with 10 bases left in between. The CDR3 spans 13 residues. Looked up from germline, CDR1 is SQVTM and CDR2 is ANQGSEA. The CDR3 sequence is CSVEEEAAYEQYF. The CDR3 region has the DNA TGCAGCGTTGAAGAAGAGGCGGCATACGAGCAGTACTTC.

For the CDR3, the DNA is TGTGCCAGCACCATCTCGACAGGGGAAACGGCTTTCTTT. Amino acids: CASTISTGETAFF. V gene TRBV28 combines with J gene TRBJ1-1; 8 bases line up with TRBD1. V was clipped by 7 bases and J by 11 bases; unmatched bases: 12. Germline CDR1 is MDHEN and CDR2 is SYDVKM. The CDR3 consists of 13 residues.

The chain employs TRBV6-5 and TRBJ1-2; 7 positions agree with TRBD1. V gave up 5 bases and J gave up 3 bases; unmatched junction bases: 3. The CDR3 totals 13 residues. Germline-derived CDR1 and CDR2 are MNHEY and SVGAGI. The CDR3 protein is CASSGQADYGYTF. Written as DNA, the CDR3 is TGTGCCAGCAGTGGACAGGCGGACTATGGCTACACCTTC.

The V call is TRBV11-2, the J call TRBJ2-7; 7 nucleotides agree with TRBD1. The CDR3 extends over 14 amino acids. Germline-derived CDR1 and CDR2 are SGHAT and FQNNGV. The trim removed 5 bases at V and 0 bases at J, leaving 4 bases unmatched. Here the CDR3 reads CASSLGTDSYEQYF. In nucleotides, the CDR3 is TGTGCCAGCAGCCTCGGGACAGACTCCTACGAGCAGTACTTC.

CDR3: CASSRPGTSYEQYF. CDR3 coding DNA: TGTGCCAGCAGCCGTCCCGGGACTTCCTACGAGCAGTACTTC. The V and J genes are TRBV28 and TRBJ2-7, with D tentatively TRBD2 (6 bases). CDR1 MDHEN and CDR2 SYDVKM come from the germline V gene. The ends were cut back, 6 bases at V and 1 base at J, with 13 bases in the middle. The CDR3 has 14 amino acids. The variable domain in full, with the rest retrieved from reference TRBV28 and TRBJ2-7, is DVKVTQSSRYLVKRTGEKVFLECVQDMDHENMFWYRQDPGLGLRLIYFSYDVKMKEKGDIPEGYSVSREKKERFSLILESASTNQTSMYLCASSRPGTSYEQYFGPGTRLTVT.

The V call is TRBV6-6, the J call TRBJ2-7; D is ambiguous. The CDR3 totals 12 residues. CDR1 and CDR2 (germline): MNHNY, SVGAGI (reference sequence). V shed 6 bases and J shed 0 bases, with 6 bases lying between them. CDR3 residues: CASSTTSYEQYF. The DNA for the CDR3 is TGTGCCAGCAGCACAACCTCCTACGAGCAGTACTTC.

This rearrangement joins TRBV6-1 to TRBJ2-1; TRBD2 matches 11 bases. CDR3 size: 15 residues. The V and J ends lost 6 bases and 6 bases, in that order; junction bases with no gene match: 7. The germline CDR1 and CDR2 sequences are MNHNS and SASEGT. The chain's CDR3 is CASRVVAGGLNEQFF. In DNA, the CDR3 is TGTGCCAGCAGGGTTGTAGCGGGAGGGCTCAATGAGCAGTTCTTC.

A few counts support this clone. The chain carries TRBV28 and TRBJ1-4; D is perhaps TRBD1 (5 bases). Per the germline V gene, CDR1 is MDHEN and CDR2 is SYDVKM. This CDR3 is 15 amino acids long. Trimming took off 4 bases at V and 0 bases at J, with 9 bases between the two ends. CDR3 nucleotides: TGTGCCAGCAGTTCTCCGACAGCAACTAATGAAAAACTGTTTTTT. It is translated as CASSSPTATNEKLFF.

V and J are TRBV6-1 and TRBJ2-1, with D possibly matching TRBD2 (6 bases). Germline V gives CDR1 MNHNS, CDR2 SASEGT. With 5 bases removed from V and 6 bases from J, the gap between germline ends came to 8 bases. The CDR3 spans 12 residues. CDR3 residues: CASSRGGNEQFF. DNA for the CDR3: TGTGCCAGCAGTAGGGGAGGCAATGAGCAGTTCTTC.

This chain uses TRBV6-6 with TRBJ1-1, with a possible D match to TRBD1 (6 bases). The CDR3 sequence is 16 residues long. Germline V gene data show CDR1 as MNHNY and CDR2 as SVGAGI (reference sequence). The V end lost 3 bases, the J end lost 5 bases, and 19 bases lay between the germline ends. The CDR3 DNA reads as TGTGCCAGCAGTTATCCGGGACAAGGAATTTGGACTGAAGCTTTCTTT. Protein: CASSYPGQGIWTEAFF.

This sequence joins TRBV25-1 and TRBJ1-5, with 7 bases aligning to TRBD1. The germline V gene encodes CDR1 MGHDK and CDR2 SYGVNS. This CDR3 is 12 amino acids long. Trimming cost V 8 bases and J 7 bases; bases outside gene matches: 5. The CDR3 coding sequence is TGTGCCAGCTCGACAGGGCAGCAGCCCCAGCATTTT. Protein: CASSTGQQPQHF.

This chain links TRBV6-1 with TRBJ2-1; 10 bases agree with TRBD2. Trimming removed 2 bases from V and 8 bases from J; junction bases left unmatched: 12. This CDR3 comprises 17 residues. Germline CDR1 is MNHNS and CDR2 is SASEGT. CDR3: CASSEPTSGTFWDEQFF. CDR3 bases: TGTGCCAGCAGTGAACCTACTAGCGGGACCTTCTGGGATGAGCAGTTCTTC.

The chain employs TRBV19 and TRBJ1-1; 7 positions agree with TRBD1. J gave up 10 bases and V 9 bases, and 11 bases lay outside the gene matches. Germline V gene data show CDR1 as LNHDA and CDR2 as SQIVND (reference sequence). The CDR3 spans 12 residues. The CDR3 nucleotides read TGTGCCAGCTCCGGGACAGCGCGCGGAGCTTTCTTT. Its translation: CASSGTARGAFF. Looking up the rest from reference TRBV19 and TRBJ1-1 gives the full variable domain: DGGITQSPKYLFRKEGQNVTLSCEQNLNHDAMYWYRQDPGQGLRLIYYSQIVNDFQKGDIAEGYSVSREKKESFPLTVTSAQKNPTAFYLCASSGTARGAFFGQGTRLTVV.